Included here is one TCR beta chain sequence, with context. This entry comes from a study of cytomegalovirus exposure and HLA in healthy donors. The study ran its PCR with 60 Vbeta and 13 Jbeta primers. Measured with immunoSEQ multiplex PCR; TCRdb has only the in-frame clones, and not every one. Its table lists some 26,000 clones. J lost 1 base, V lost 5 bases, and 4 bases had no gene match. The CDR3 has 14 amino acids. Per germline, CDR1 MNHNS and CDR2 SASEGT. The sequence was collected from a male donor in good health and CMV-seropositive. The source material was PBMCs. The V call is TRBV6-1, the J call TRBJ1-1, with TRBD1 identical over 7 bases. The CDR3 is CASSSGQENTEAFF. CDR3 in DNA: TGTGCCAGCAGTTCAGGACAGGAGAACACTGAAGCTTTCTTT.